This T cell receptor beta chain is drawn from a study of blood T cell repertoires in COVID-19 (dated by TCRdb to about 2020). Background for the entire study: Collaborator samples came from the United States, Italy and Spain and covered acute and convalescent phases of COVID-19. Nearly every sample came with metadata listing a de-identified subject ID, COVID-19 status, age in years and sex. The prospective study material was composed of cDNA or gDNA derived from T cells, B-cell-depleted T cells, or PBMCs. The repertoires were made available in a free public database intended to serve as a resource for research on the immune response to SARS-CoV-2. Samples were obtained from the ongoing ImmuneRACE study (first 160 participants) and from about 1,300 subjects provided by 6 global collaborators. Deeply sampled blood TCRbeta repertoires from subjects exposed to, actively infected with, or recovered from COVID-19 were included in the dataset. Where available, HLA class I and class II types were obtained from metadata supplied by the sample provider rather than from assay-based typing. Study-wide findings and limitations: The amount of clinical and demographic metadata varied by source and participant and was provided uncurated.

TCRbeta CDR3 regions were amplified from genomic DNA by means of the immunoSEQ Assay, a bias-controlled multiplex PCR. The authors processed their data as follows. Within the assay, amplification of reference gene primers was used to estimate how many nucleated cells each sample contained. To quantify the absolute abundance of each unique TCRbeta CDR3 rearrangement, sequence reads were collapsed and filtered. For each sample, productive Simpson clonality was calculated by taking the square root of Simpson's diversity index across productive rearrangements. TCRdb's version of the immuneACCESS table is confined to in-frame rearrangements and falls short of the full clone set. An unresolved V gene accounts for under half of the shortfall where checked; the remainder is of unknown origin. V and J calls and clone size are copied from that table; D and trimming were computed from the DNA. A total of under 350,000 clones appear in this sample, around nine tenths of them only once. Jointly, the top ten make up about 1.7% of the sample.

The CDR3, from cysteine to phenylalanine, totals 14 residues. Of all the DNA, just the CDR3 is kept, 42 bases in frame from base 1. The junction shows trimming of 0 bases on V and 3 bases on J, plus 9 bases between the germline ends. According to the germline V gene, CDR1 reads SGHRS and CDR2 reads YFSETQ. A note on this clone: Its antigen is currently not known. Per-base qualities were not stored, and no clone one base away is much larger.

In the prospective study, participants were about 18 to 100 years old, resided in under 30 geographic areas of the United States, and were enrolled through a virtual design. To assign participants to cohorts, the prospective study relied on clinical history that participants themselves reported in a screening survey and a study questionnaire. For ImmuneRACE Cohort 3, a participant was defined as recovered based on two consecutive negative NP/OP PCR tests, clearance by a healthcare professional, or resolution of symptoms. In the prospective study, mobile phlebotomists collected whole blood, serum and a nasopharyngeal or oropharyngeal swab from each participant. Participants in the prospective study had the option to provide additional blood draws and questionnaires over an approximately 2-month period. Blood samples from the prospective study were shipped frozen or at room temperature prior to DNA extraction.

Sequencing was performed on PBMCs or T cells enriched from blood (not recorded which). This chain joins TRBV5-1 to TRBJ1-2, with a tentative D gene TRBD1 over 5 matching bases. The source of this sequence is a woman in her forties who had recovered from COVID-19. The CDR3: CASSLGQIDYGYTF. The bases are TGCGCCAGCAGCTTGGGACAGATCGACTATGGCTACACCTTC.